The table lists the clone carrying this TCR beta chain with a few counts. Antigen unknown. The CDR3 contains 15 residues. Trimming shortened V by 8 bases and J by 1 base, and 14 bases separated the two germline ends. A TCRbeta library incorporating unique molecular identifiers was prepared. TCRdb independently ran MiXCR on the PCR reads; one entry per CDR3 protein. The sample gives 300,000 to 400,000 distinct CDR3 sequences, roughly 15% of which show up once; approximately 44% is in the top ten. This record belongs to a study of T-cell reconstitution after alpha-beta-depleted transplantation in children. General study findings and limits: At one year after transplant, newly produced T cells mostly accounted for T-cell counts and diversity. Surviving recipient T cells and thymic progenitors underlay high day-60 TCRbeta diversity in some patients. Reportedly, only several hundred clones from non-depleted graft cells drove alpha-beta T-cell counts at about two months.

The receptor was isolated from a male patient between 2 and 15 years old who had a stem cell transplant for acute lymphoblastic leukemia, so the T cells may come from the graft donor. The chain links TRBV12-3 or TRBV12-4 to TRBJ2-2; D may correspond to TRBD1 or TRBD2 (6 bases each). The sequenced sample was PBMCs, mostly from graft donor cells, obtained 360 days after TCRalphabeta/CD19-depleted stem cell transplant. This chain's CDR3 is CASGRTAQNTGELFF. The CDR3 DNA is TGTGCCAGCGGGAGGACAGCTCAGAACACCGGGGAGCTGTTTTTT.